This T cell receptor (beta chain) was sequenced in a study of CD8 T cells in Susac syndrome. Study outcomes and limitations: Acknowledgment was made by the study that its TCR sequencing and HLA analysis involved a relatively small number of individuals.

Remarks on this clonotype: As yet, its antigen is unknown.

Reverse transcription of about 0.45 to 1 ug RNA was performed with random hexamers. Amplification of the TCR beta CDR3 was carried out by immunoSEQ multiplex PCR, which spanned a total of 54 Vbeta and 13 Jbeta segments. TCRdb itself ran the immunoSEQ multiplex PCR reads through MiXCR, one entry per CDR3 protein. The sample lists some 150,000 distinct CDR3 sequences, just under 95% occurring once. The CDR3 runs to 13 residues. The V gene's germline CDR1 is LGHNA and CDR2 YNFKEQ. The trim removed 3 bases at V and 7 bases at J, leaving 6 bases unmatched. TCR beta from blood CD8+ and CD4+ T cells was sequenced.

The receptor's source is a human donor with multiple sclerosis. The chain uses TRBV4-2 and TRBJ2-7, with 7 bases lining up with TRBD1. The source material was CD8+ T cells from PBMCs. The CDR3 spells CASSQRQGWEQYF. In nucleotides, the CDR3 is TGTGCCAGCAGCCAGCGACAGGGTTGGGAGCAGTACTTC.